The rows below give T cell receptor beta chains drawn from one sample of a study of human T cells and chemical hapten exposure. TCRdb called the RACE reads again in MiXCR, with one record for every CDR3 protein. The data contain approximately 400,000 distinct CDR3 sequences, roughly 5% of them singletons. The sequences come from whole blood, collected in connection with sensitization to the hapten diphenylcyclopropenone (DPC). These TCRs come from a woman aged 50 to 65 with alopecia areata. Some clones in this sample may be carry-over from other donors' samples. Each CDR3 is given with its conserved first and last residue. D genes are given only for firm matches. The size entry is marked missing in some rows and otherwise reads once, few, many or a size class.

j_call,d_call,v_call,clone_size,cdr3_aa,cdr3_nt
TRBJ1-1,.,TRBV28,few,CASSLGGTLATEAFF,TGTGCCAGCAGTTTAGGGGGGACATTAGCCACTGAAGCTTTCTTT
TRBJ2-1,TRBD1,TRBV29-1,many,CSVEGTGQFF,TGCAGCGTTGAAGGGACAGGGCAGTTCTTC
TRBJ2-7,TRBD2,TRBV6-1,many,CASTRTSGGDEQYF,TGTGCCAGCACCCGGACTAGCGGGGGGGACGAGCAGTACTTC
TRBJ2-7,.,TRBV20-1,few,CSAVYGATYEQYF,TGCAGTGCCGTATACGGGGCTACCTACGAGCAGTACTTC
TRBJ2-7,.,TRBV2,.,CASSPRSHEQYF,TGTGCCAGCAGCCCCAGGTCCCACGAGCAGTACTTC
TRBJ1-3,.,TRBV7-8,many,CASSPLSSGNTIYF,TGTGCCAGCAGCCCCCTATCCTCTGGAAACACCATATATTTT
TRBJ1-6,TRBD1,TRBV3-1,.,CASSSGTGRSPLHF,TGTGCCAGCAGCTCCGGGACAGGGCGCTCACCCCTCCACTTT
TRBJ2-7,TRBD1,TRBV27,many,CASSLGTGVSYEQYF,TGTGCCAGCAGTTTAGGGACAGGAGTCTCCTACGAGCAGTACTTC
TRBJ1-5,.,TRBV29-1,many,CSVRSGWLHQPQHF,TGCAGCGTAAGATCAGGGTGGCTACATCAGCCCCAGCATTTT
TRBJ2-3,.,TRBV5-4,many,CASSLAGPDTQYF,TGTGCCAGCAGCTTGGCTGGCCCAGATACGCAGTATTTT
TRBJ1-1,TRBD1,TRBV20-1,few,CSVPRQGRLNTEAFF,TGCAGCGTTCCCAGACAGGGCCGTCTGAACACTGAAGCTTTCTTT
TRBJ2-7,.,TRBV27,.,CASSPKPYEQYF,TGTGCCAGCAGCCCTAAACCCTACGAGCAGTACTTC
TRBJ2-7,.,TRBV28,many,CASSLFQTYEQYF,TGTGCCAGCAGTTTGTTCCAGACCTACGAGCAGTACTTC
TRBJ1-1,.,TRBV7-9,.,CASSHYQGTEAFF,TGTGCCAGCAGCCATTATCAGGGGACTGAAGCTTTCTTT
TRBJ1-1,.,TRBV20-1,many,CSARGGARNTEAFF,TGCAGTGCTAGAGGGGGGGCGCGGAACACTGAAGCTTTCTTT
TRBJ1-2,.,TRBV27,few,CASSFSSGVSGYTF,TGTGCCAGCAGTTTTTCATCCGGGGTCAGCGGCTACACCTTC
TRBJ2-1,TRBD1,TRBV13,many,CASSLGTGDRDYNEQFF,TGTGCCAGCAGCTTGGGGACGGGGGACAGGGACTACAATGAGCAGTTCTTC
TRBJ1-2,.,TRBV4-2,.,CASSQNVAQNYGYTF,TGTGCCAGCAGCCAAAACGTCGCACAGAACTATGGCTACACCTTC
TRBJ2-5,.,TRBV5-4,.,CASSKVPEETQYF,TGTGCCAGCAGTAAGGTCCCGGAAGAGACCCAGTACTTC
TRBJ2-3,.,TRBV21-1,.,CASSKVQGSTDTQYF,TGTGCCAGCAGCAAAGTACAGGGCAGCACAGATACGCAGTATTTT
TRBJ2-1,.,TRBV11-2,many,CASSTRGDSYNEQFF,TGTGCCAGCAGTACCAGGGGGGACAGCTACAATGAGCAGTTCTTC
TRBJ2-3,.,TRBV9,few,CASSAAWTASTDTQYF,TGTGCCAGCAGCGCGGCCTGGACAGCTAGCACAGATACGCAGTATTTT
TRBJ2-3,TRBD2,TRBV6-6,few,CASSKVAGGPDTQYF,TGTGCCAGCAGTAAGGTAGCGGGAGGGCCAGATACGCAGTATTTT
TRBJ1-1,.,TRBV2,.,CASRDNPGSYTEAFF,TGTGCCAGCAGAGATAACCCAGGGAGTTACACTGAAGCTTTCTTT
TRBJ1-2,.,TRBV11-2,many,CASSPGLTGYTF,TGTGCCAGCAGCCCTGGATTGACTGGCTACACCTTC
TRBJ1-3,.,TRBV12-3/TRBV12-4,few,CASSLGLTGNTIYF,TGTGCCAGCAGTTTAGGACTGACTGGAAACACCATATATTTT
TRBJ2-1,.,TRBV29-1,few,CSVEAGLNEQFF,TGCAGCGTTGAGGCAGGGCTAAATGAGCAGTTCTTC
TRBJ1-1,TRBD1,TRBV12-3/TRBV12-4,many,CASSPTGGRAFF,TGTGCCAGCAGTCCGACAGGGGGAAGGGCTTTCTTT
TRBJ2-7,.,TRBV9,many,CASSVDHSSYEQYF,TGTGCCAGCAGCGTAGATCACAGCTCCTACGAGCAGTACTTC
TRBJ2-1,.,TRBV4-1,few,CASSQDRGANEQFF,TGCGCCAGCAGCCAAGATCGAGGGGCCAATGAGCAGTTCTTC